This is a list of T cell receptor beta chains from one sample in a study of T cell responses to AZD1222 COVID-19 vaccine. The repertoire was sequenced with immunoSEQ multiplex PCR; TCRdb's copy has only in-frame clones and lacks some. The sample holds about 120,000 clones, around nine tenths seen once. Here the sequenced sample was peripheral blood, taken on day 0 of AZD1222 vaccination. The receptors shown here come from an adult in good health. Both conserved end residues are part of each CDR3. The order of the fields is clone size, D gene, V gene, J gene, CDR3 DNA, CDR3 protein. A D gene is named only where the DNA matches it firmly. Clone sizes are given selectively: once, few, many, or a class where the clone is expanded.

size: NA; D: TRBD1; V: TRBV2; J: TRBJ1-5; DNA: TGTGCCAGCAGTGCGGGACAGGGTCATCAGCCCCAGCATTTT; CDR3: CASSAGQGHQPQHF
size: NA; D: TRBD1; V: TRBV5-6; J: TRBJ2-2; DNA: TGTGCCAGCAGCTGGGGACAGGGGTCCGGGGAGCTGTTTTTT; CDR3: CASSWGQGSGELFF
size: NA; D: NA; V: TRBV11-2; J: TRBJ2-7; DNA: TGTGCCAGCAGCTTGGACGGGACGTGGTACGAGCAGTACTTC; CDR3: CASSLDGTWYEQYF
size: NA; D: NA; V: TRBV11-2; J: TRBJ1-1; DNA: TGTGCCAGCAGCTTAACGGCAGACCTGAACACTGAAGCTTTCTTT; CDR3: CASSLTADLNTEAFF
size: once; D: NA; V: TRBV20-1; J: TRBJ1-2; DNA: TGCAGTGCTAGATCAAATTATGGCTACACCTTC; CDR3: CSARSNYGYTF
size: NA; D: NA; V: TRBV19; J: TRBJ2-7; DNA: TGTGCCAGTAGCAGGAGTCGCGCCTACGAGCAGTACTTC; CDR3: CASSRSRAYEQYF
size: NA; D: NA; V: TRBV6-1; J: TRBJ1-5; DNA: TGTACCAGCAGTGAACTGAAGTCTAACAATCAGCCCCAGCATTTT; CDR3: CTSSELKSNNQPQHF
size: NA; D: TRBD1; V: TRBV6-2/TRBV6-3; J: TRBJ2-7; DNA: TGTACCAGCAGTGGGCCCGGGACAGGGACCTACGAGCAGTACTTC; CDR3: CTSSGPGTGTYEQYF
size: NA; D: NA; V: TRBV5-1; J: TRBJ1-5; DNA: TGCGCCAGCAGCCTCGAGCCGCAGGGCGGCCAGCCCCAGCATTTT; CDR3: CASSLEPQGGQPQHF
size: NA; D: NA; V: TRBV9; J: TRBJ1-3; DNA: TGTGCCAGCAGCGTAGCAGGGTACCATCATGGAAACACCATATATTTT; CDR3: CASSVAGYHHGNTIYF
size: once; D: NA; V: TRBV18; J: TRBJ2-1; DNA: TGTGCCAGCACCCGACCAGGCGGGATCAATGAGCAGTTCTTC; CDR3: CASTRPGGINEQFF
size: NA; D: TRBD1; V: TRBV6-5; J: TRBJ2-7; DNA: TGTGCCAGCAGACCCAGCGGGACAGGGCTTCGGGAGCAGTACTTC; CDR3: CASRPSGTGLREQYF
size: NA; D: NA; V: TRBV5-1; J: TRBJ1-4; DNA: TGCGCCAGCAGGGGGCTCCCTGGGACCCTACTGGAGGCTAATGAAAAACTGTTTTTT; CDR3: CASRGLPGTLLEANEKLFF
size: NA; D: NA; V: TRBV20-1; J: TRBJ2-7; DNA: TGCAGTGCTAGTGACCCGAGTAGGGGAGGGGGGGAGCAGTACTTC; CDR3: CSASDPSRGGGEQYF
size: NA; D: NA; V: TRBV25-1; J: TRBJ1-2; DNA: TGTGCCAGCAGTGGACCCCCGGACGGGTTTAACTATGGCTACACCTTC; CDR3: CASSGPPDGFNYGYTF
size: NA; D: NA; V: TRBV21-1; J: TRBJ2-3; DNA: TGTGCCAGCAGCGCAGACGGACAGGGACTGACGACCGTTGGGGCGCAGTATTTT; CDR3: CASSADGQGLTTVGAQYF
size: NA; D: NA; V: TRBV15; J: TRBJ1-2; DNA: TGTGCCACCAGCGTACCACCTGGACTTAATCCAATCGGAGGCTACACCTTC; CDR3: CATSVPPGLNPIGGYTF
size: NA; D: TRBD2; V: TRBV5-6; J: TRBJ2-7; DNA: TGTGCCAGCAGCTTGCGGGGAGGGTGGGACGAGCAGTACTTC; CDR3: CASSLRGGWDEQYF
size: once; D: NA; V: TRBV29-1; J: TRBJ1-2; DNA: TGCAGCGTTAACACAGGGAGGGCAGAAGGCTACACCTTC; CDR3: CSVNTGRAEGYTF
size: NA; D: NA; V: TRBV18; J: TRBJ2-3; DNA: TGTGCCAGCTCACCCCGGGACTCCTACACAGATACGCAGTATTTT; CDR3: CASSPRDSYTDTQYF
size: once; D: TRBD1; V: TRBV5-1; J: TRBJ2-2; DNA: TGCGCCAGCAGCAGGGACAGGGGCACCGGGGAGCTGTTTTTT; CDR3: CASSRDRGTGELFF
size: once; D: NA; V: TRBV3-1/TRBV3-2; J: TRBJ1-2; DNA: TGTGCCAGCAGCCAAGATCCAGCCCAGTTTCGATCCTATGGCTACACCTTC; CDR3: CASSQDPAQFRSYGYTF
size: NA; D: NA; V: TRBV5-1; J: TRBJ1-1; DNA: TGCGCCAGCAGCTTGAGGCAGGGGACCGCCGGAGCTTTCTTT; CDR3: CASSLRQGTAGAFF
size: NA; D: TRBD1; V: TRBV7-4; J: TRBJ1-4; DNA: TGTGCCAGCAGCTTTTGGGCCCCAAGAGGGACAGTAAATGAAAAACTGTTTTTT; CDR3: CASSFWAPRGTVNEKLFF
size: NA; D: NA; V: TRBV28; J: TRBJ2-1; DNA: TGTGCCAGCAGCTTAGACAGGCTCTCTAGGAATGAGCAGTTCTTC; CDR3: CASSLDRLSRNEQFF
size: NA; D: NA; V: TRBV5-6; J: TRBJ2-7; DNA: TGTGCCAGCAGCTTGGCCAGTAAGAACTACGAGCAGTACTTC; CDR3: CASSLASKNYEQYF
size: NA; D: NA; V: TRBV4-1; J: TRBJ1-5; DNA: TGCGCCAGCAGCCAAGATCAAATCGTCCCCGGCTATGTCAGATTCAATCAGCCCCAGCATTTT; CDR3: CASSQDQIVPGYVRFNQPQHF
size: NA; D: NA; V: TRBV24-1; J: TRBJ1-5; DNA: TGTGCCACCAGTGCTGCTGGAGATCAGCCCCAGCATTTT; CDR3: CATSAAGDQPQHF
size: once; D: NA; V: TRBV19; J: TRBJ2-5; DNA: TGTGCCAGTAGTCCCATAGGGGGACAAGAGACCCAGTACTTC; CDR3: CASSPIGGQETQYF
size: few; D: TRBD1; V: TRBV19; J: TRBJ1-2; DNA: TGTGCCAGTAGTCTTCCCTCGGGACAGGGGAACTATGGCTACACCTTC; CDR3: CASSLPSGQGNYGYTF
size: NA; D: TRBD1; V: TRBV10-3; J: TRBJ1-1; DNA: TGTGCCATCAGTGAGGGGCCGACAGGGGGGAACACTGAAGCTTTCTTT; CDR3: CAISEGPTGGNTEAFF